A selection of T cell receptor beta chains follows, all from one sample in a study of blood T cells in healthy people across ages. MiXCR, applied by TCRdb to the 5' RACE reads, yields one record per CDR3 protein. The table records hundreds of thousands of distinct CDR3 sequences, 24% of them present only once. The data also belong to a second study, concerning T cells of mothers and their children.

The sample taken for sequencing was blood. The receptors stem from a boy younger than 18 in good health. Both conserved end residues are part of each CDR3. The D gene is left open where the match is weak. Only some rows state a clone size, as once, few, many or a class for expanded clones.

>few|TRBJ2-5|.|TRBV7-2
CASSRRPGPNQETQYF
TGTGCCAGCAGCCGGCGACCAGGACCGAACCAAGAGACCCAGTACTTC
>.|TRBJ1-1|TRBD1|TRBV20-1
CSARDSYKGAGVFKTEAFF
TGCAGTGCTAGAGATTCTTACAAGGGGGCAGGAGTGTTTAAGACTGAAGCTTTCTTT
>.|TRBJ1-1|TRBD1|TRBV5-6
CASSRPRTGLNTVAFF
TGTGCCAGCAGCCGGCCTCGGACAGGGTTGAACACTGTAGCTTTCTTT
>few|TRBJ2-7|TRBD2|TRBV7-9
CASITGGTSGVSYEQYF
TGTGCCAGCATCACAGGGGGGACTAGCGGGGTTTCCTACGAGCAGTACTTC
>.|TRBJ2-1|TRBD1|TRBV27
CASSSRGRGNEQFF
TGTGCCAGCAGTTCCAGGGGGCGGGGCAATGAGCAGTTCTTC
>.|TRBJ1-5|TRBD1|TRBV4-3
CASSQDHRTGQPQHF
TGCGCCAGCAGCCAAGATCATAGGACAGGGCAGCCCCAGCATTTT
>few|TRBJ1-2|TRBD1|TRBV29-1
CSVGTTRGLFGGYTF
TGCAGCGTTGGAACAACCAGGGGGCTTTTCGGTGGCTACACCTTC
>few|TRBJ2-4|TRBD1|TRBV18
CASSSPQGAREVIQYF
TGTGCCAGCTCATCCCCACAGGGGGCAAGGGAAGTCATTCAGTACTTC
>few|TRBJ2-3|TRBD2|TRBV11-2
CAGSLGRGGVGTDTQYF
TGTGCCGGCAGCTTAGGTCGCGGGGGGGTCGGCACAGATACGCAGTATTTT
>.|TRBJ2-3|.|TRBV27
CASSLRGTSTDTQYF
TGTGCCAGCAGCCTACGGGGGACTAGCACAGATACGCAGTATTTT
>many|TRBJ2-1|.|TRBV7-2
CASSLVGYNEQFF
TGTGCCAGCAGCTTAGTGGGATACAATGAGCAGTTCTTC
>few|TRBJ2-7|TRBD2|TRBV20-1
CSARDPSGGSYEQYF
TGCAGTGCTAGAGATCCTAGCGGGGGCTCCTACGAGCAGTACTTC
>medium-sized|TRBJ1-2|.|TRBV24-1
CATSDLTRSYGYTF
TGTGCCACCAGTGACCTCACACGGAGCTATGGCTACACCTTC
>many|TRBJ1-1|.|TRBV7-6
CASSLTGMNTEAFF
TGTGCCAGCAGCTTAACGGGCATGAACACTGAAGCTTTCTTT
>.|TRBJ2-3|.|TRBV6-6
CGCVAGSRPDTQYF
TGTGGTTGTGTGGCGGGGAGTCGGCCAGATACGCAGTATTTT
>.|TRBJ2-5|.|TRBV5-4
CASSFPSQQETQYF
TGTGCCAGCAGCTTTCCATCTCAGCAAGAGACCCAGTACTTC
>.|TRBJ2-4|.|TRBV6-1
CASSEGGMDIQYF
TGTGCCAGCAGTGAAGGAGGGATGGACATTCAGTACTTC
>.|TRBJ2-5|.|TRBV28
CASEKFGETQYF
TGTGCCAGCGAGAAATTTGGGGAGACCCAGTACTTC
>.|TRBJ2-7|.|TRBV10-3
CAISDRGRGSSYEQYF
TGTGCCATCAGTGATCGGGGGCGGGGTAGCTCCTACGAGCAGTACTTC
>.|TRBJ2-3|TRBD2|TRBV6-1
CASSEVEGRGTDTQYF
TGTGCCAGCAGTGAAGTCGAGGGGAGGGGCACAGATACGCAGTATTTT
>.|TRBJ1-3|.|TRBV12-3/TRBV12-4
CASSFSFGNTIYF
TGTGCCAGCAGTTTTTCCTTTGGAAACACCATATATTTT
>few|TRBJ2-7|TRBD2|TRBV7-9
CASSLGLAGAASYEQYF
TGTGCCAGCAGCTTGGGACTAGCGGGGGCCGCATCCTACGAGCAGTACTTC
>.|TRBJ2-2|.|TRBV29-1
CSAVRSGTNTGELFF
TGCAGCGCCGTACGGTCCGGGACTAACACCGGGGAGCTGTTTTTT
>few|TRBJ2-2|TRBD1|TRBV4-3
CASSQGVTGGFLPGELFF
TGCGCCAGCAGCCAAGGGGTGACAGGGGGGTTCCTCCCCGGGGAGCTGTTTTTT
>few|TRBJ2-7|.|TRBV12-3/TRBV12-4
CASRSGTTRSEQYF
TGTGCCAGCAGATCCGGGACCACCCGATCCGAGCAGTACTTC
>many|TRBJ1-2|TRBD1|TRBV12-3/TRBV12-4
CASSRQGADYGYTF
TGTGCCAGCAGCCGACAGGGGGCTGACTATGGCTACACCTTC
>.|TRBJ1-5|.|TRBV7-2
CASSLGVDQPQHF
TGTGCCAGCAGCTTGGGGGTGGACCAGCCCCAGCATTTT
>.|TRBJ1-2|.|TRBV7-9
CASSRQGILGYTF
TGTGCCAGCAGCCGCCAGGGAATCCTAGGCTACACCTTC
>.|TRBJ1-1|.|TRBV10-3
CAISESMALGAEAFF
TGTGCCATCAGTGAGTCGATGGCCCTAGGAGCTGAAGCTTTCTTT
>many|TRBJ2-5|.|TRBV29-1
CSVGSQETQYF
TGCAGCGTTGGCAGTCAAGAGACCCAGTACTTC
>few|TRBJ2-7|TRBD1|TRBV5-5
CASSWDRAPLSYEQYF
TGTGCCAGCAGCTGGGACAGGGCCCCTCTCTCCTACGAGCAGTACTTC
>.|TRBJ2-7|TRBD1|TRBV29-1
CSVPGQGRGYEQYF
TGCAGCGTTCCGGGACAGGGAAGGGGTTACGAGCAGTACTTC
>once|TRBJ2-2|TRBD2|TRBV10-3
CAISDGSGRTGELFF
TGTGCCATCAGTGACGGGAGCGGGAGGACCGGGGAGCTGTTTTTT
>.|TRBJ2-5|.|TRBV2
CASSPRAQETQYF
TGTGCCAGCAGTCCTCGGGCGCAAGAGACCCAGTACTTC
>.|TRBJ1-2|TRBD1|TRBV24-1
CATSDPTGVVGGYTF
TGTGCCACCAGTGACCCGACAGGGGTAGTCGGGGGCTACACCTTC
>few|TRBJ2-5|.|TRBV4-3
CASSQDFRGVDETQYF
TGCGCCAGCAGCCAAGACTTCCGGGGAGTGGATGAGACCCAGTACTTC
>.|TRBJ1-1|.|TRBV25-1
CASSEARRNTEAFF
TGTGCCAGCAGTGAAGCGAGGCGAAACACTGAAGCTTTCTTT
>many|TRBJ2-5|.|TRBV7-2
CASSLRWPLQGYEETQYF
TGTGCCAGCAGCTTAAGATGGCCTCTACAGGGATATGAAGAGACCCAGTACTTC
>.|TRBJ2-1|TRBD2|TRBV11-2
CASSPSGRAYNEQFF
TGTGCCAGCAGCCCTAGCGGGAGAGCCTACAATGAGCAGTTCTTC
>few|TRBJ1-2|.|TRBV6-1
CASSEHGTEYGYTF
TGTGCCAGCAGTGAACACGGGACGGAGTATGGCTACACCTTC
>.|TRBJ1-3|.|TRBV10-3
CAMGQGSGNTIYF
TGTGCCATGGGGCAGGGCTCTGGAAACACCATATATTTT
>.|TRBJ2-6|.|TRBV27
CASSLSYSSGANVLTF
TGTGCCAGCAGTTTATCGTATTCTTCTGGGGCCAACGTCCTGACTTTC
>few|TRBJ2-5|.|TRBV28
CASLAQTGEQYF
TGTGCCAGCCTAGCACAAACGGGAGAGCAGTACTTC
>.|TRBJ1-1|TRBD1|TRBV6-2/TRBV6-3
CASSYTTTGETGTEAFF
TGTGCCAGCAGTTACACAACGACAGGGGAAACTGGCACTGAAGCTTTCTTT
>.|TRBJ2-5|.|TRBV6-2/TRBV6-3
CASSYSDTRETQYF
TGTGCCAGCAGTTACTCAGACACGCGGGAGACCCAGTACTTC
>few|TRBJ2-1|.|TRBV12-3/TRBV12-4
CASSPVGDGSYNEQFF
TGTGCCAGCAGCCCCGTGGGGGACGGCTCCTACAATGAGCAGTTCTTC
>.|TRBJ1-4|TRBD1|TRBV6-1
CASSERGPGQKATNEKLFF
TGTGCCAGCAGTGAGCGAGGGCCGGGACAGAAAGCAACTAATGAAAAACTGTTTTTT